Here is one TCR beta chain with its context. Amplification used 60 Vbeta primers and 13 Jbeta primers. Data came from immunoSEQ multiplex PCR; TCRdb stores just in-frame clones and leaves some out. The sample consists of 180,000 or so clones, 80% of them appearing once. These data originate in a study of cytomegalovirus exposure and HLA in healthy donors. The CDR3 loop spans 14 amino acids. Trimming left V 1 base short and J 4 bases short, with 9 bases between. Germline V gene sequence: CDR1 SGHTA, CDR2 FQGTGA. This clonotype was obtained from a girl between 5 and 17 years old in good health and CMV-seropositive. The material sequenced was PBMCs. The rearrangement uses TRBV7-3 and TRBJ2-3; D is undetermined. The CDR3 spells CASSLSASSDTQYF. As DNA, the CDR3 is TGTGCCAGCAGCTTAAGTGCCAGTTCAGATACGCAGTATTTT.